A selection of T cell receptor beta chains follows, all from one sample in a study of blood T cell repertoires in COVID-19. TCRdb's copy holds only in-frame clones and misses some; the assay was immunoSEQ multiplex PCR. Among about 480,000 clones listed, 88% were seen once. Sequencing was carried out using PBMCs or T cells enriched from blood (not recorded which). All receptors derive from a woman aged 40 to 49 who had recovered from COVID-19. Each CDR3 is given with its conserved first and last residue. D genes are given only for firm matches. The size field is filled for only some rows; it gives once, few, many or a size class.

d_call	v_call	clone_size	j_call	cdr3_nt	cdr3_aa
.	TRBV19	.	TRBJ2-6	TGTGCCAGTAGTATCAGGCACGGGAGATCAACGTCTGGGGCCAACGTCCTGACTTTC	CASSIRHGRSTSGANVLTF
.	TRBV6-2/TRBV6-3	.	TRBJ2-7	TGTGCCAGCAGTTACAGTCAGGTCCCCTACGAGCAGTACTTC	CASSYSQVPYEQYF
.	TRBV9	.	TRBJ1-3	TGTGCCAGCAGCGTAGCCCAGGCCGCCTCTGGAAACACCATATATTTT	CASSVAQAASGNTIYF
TRBD1	TRBV29-1	.	TRBJ1-2	TGCAGCGTTGGAGAGGGGACAGATGGCTACACCTTC	CSVGEGTDGYTF
.	TRBV12-3/TRBV12-4	.	TRBJ2-7	TGTGCCAGCAGTTCAGGTACCTGGCGGTACTTC	CASSSGTWRYF
.	TRBV29-1	.	TRBJ1-5	TGCAGCGTGGGGGGGTATAGCAATCAGCCCCAGCATTTT	CSVGGYSNQPQHF
TRBD2	TRBV27	.	TRBJ2-1	TGTGCCAGCAACCCCCACCCCAGCGGGAGCGGTGGAGAGCAGTTCTTC	CASNPHPSGSGGEQFF
.	TRBV20-1	.	TRBJ2-3	TGCAGTGCTAGTCGTAGCGGAAGCCTGTCTACGCAGTATTTT	CSASRSGSLSTQYF
TRBD1	TRBV5-1	once	TRBJ1-1	TGCGCCAGCAGCTTGGGCCTCCCGACAGGGTACGTGAACACTGAAGCTTTCTTT	CASSLGLPTGYVNTEAFF
.	TRBV6-5	.	TRBJ2-1	TGTGCCACCTACCGTAGGGGGGGTCGTGAGCAGTTCTTC	CATYRRGGREQFF
.	TRBV7-2	.	TRBJ1-5	TGTGCCAGCAGCTTAACCGGCGGAGGATTAGGCAATCAGCCCCAGCATTTT	CASSLTGGGLGNQPQHF
.	TRBV7-2	once	TRBJ1-5	TGTGCCAGCACCCGGTATTTTGGTTATCAGCCCCAGCATTTT	CASTRYFGYQPQHF
.	TRBV10-3	.	TRBJ2-7	TGTGCCACCCGGACAGTGAACTACGAGCAGTACTTC	CATRTVNYEQYF
TRBD2	TRBV19	few	TRBJ2-1	TGTGCCAGTAGTATGGCATCTAGCGGGAGTCTTGCCAATGAGCAGTTCTTC	CASSMASSGSLANEQFF
.	TRBV6-5	.	TRBJ2-7	TGTGCCAGCAGACGGGGGTTGTCGAGTCACGAGCAGTACTTC	CASRRGLSSHEQYF
.	TRBV7-9	.	TRBJ2-7	TGTGCCAGCAGCTTTGACATCCGCTCCTACGAGCAGTACTTC	CASSFDIRSYEQYF
TRBD1	TRBV4-3	.	TRBJ2-7	TGCGCCAGCAGCCAAGAACAGGGGGCTGGCGAGCAGTACTTC	CASSQEQGAGEQYF
.	TRBV12-5	.	TRBJ2-3	TGTGCTAGTGGTTTGGTACTGGAGCGATTCACAGATACGCAGTATTTT	CASGLVLERFTDTQYF
.	TRBV7-2	.	TRBJ2-7	TGTGCCAGCAGCTTAGCAACAGTTTCCTACGAGCAGTACTTC	CASSLATVSYEQYF
.	TRBV3-1/TRBV3-2	.	TRBJ1-2	TGTGCCAGCAGCCAGGTTTTTGAGGGGGAGAGGTATGGCTACACCTTC	CASSQVFEGERYGYTF
.	TRBV4-3	.	TRBJ2-1	TGCGCCAGCAGCCAAGTAAGAGGCCCCCCGCGCTCCTACAATGAGCAGTTCTTC	CASSQVRGPPRSYNEQFF
.	TRBV10-1	.	TRBJ2-3	TGCGCCAGCAGTGGGGATAGAGGGGATACGCAGTATTTT	CASSGDRGDTQYF
TRBD2	TRBV5-1	.	TRBJ2-1	TGCGCCAGCAGCTTGGGGACTAGCGGGAGAGTTGAGCAGTTCTTC	CASSLGTSGRVEQFF
.	TRBV19	.	TRBJ1-2	TGTGCCAGTAGTATAGTGGGGGGTAACTATGGCTACACCTTC	CASSIVGGNYGYTF
.	TRBV27	.	TRBJ1-5	TGTGCCAGCAGTTTCAGGGAAGGGCAGCCCCAGCATTTT	CASSFREGQPQHF
TRBD2	TRBV6-7	.	TRBJ2-1	TGTGCCAGCAGATCTCAAACTAGCGGAGTATACAATGAGCAGTTCTTC	CASRSQTSGVYNEQFF
.	TRBV7-2	.	TRBJ2-1	TGTGCCAGCAGCCCTAGATTAGCTAGCTCCTACAATGAGCAGTTCTTC	CASSPRLASSYNEQFF
.	TRBV5-1	.	TRBJ2-6	TGCGCCAGCAGTGTCCCCAGATCGAATGGGGCCAACGTCCTGACTTTC	CASSVPRSNGANVLTF
.	TRBV5-1	.	TRBJ1-3	TGCGCCAGCAGGAGCTCTGGAAACACCATATATTTT	CASRSSGNTIYF
.	TRBV2	.	TRBJ1-1	TGTGCCAGCAGTGGTGGGCAGCCTGTGAACACTGAAGCTTTCTTT	CASSGGQPVNTEAFF
TRBD1	TRBV5-1	.	TRBJ1-4	TGCGCCAGCAGCGGTGGGACAGGAGATAATGAAAAACTGTTTTTT	CASSGGTGDNEKLFF
.	TRBV5-1	many	TRBJ1-4	TGCGCCAGCAGCTTGGCCGGTGGACACCTAAATGAAAAACTGTTTTTT	CASSLAGGHLNEKLFF
.	TRBV6-2/TRBV6-3	.	TRBJ1-1	TGTGCCAGCAGTTACGAACCCTTCGTACAGGGAAAGGGCACTGAAGCTTTCTTT	CASSYEPFVQGKGTEAFF
.	TRBV19	.	TRBJ1-1	TGTGCCAGTAGTATTCGGGACACTGAAGCTTTCTTT	CASSIRDTEAFF
TRBD1	TRBV29-1	.	TRBJ2-1	TGCAGCGTTGGGGACCGTCAGGGGGCGCGTGAGCAGTTCTTC	CSVGDRQGAREQFF
TRBD2	TRBV28	.	TRBJ2-7	TGTGCCAGCAGTTTATCGGGACTAGCGGTTACCTACGAGCAGTACTTC	CASSLSGLAVTYEQYF
TRBD2	TRBV4-3	.	TRBJ2-7	TGCGCCAGCAGCCAAGAACCGCCTAGCGGAGGCGGCTACGAGCAGTACTTC	CASSQEPPSGGGYEQYF
TRBD2	TRBV7-9	.	TRBJ2-7	TGTGCCAGCAGCCCCCGACAGTTTAGCGGGACCTACGAGCAGTACTTC	CASSPRQFSGTYEQYF
TRBD1	TRBV11-3	once	TRBJ1-2	TGTGCCAGCAGCTTAGAGTCCGGGACAGGGAGAGATGGCTACACCTTC	CASSLESGTGRDGYTF
TRBD1	TRBV5-1	.	TRBJ1-2	TGCGCCAGCAGCTGGGGGGACAGGGACTTCTATGGCTACACCTTC	CASSWGDRDFYGYTF
TRBD2	TRBV3-1/TRBV3-2	few	TRBJ2-1	TGTGCCAGCAGCCAAGGTACTAGCGGGACCTCCTACAATGAGCAGTTCTTC	CASSQGTSGTSYNEQFF
.	TRBV11-3	.	TRBJ2-3	TGTGCCAGCAGCTTAGGGCGGGCGGGCACAGATACGCAGTATTTT	CASSLGRAGTDTQYF
TRBD1	TRBV9	.	TRBJ1-1	TGTGCCAGCAGCCCCACGGAAAGGGACAGGGTGAACACTGAAGCTTTCTTT	CASSPTERDRVNTEAFF
.	TRBV3-1/TRBV3-2	.	TRBJ1-5	TGTGCCAGCAGCCCCACACACGGCGGGGACCAGCCCCAGCATTTT	CASSPTHGGDQPQHF
TRBD1	TRBV7-9	.	TRBJ1-2	TGTGCCAGCAGCCAGACAGGGGGCCATGGCTACACCTTC	CASSQTGGHGYTF
.	TRBV3-1/TRBV3-2	.	TRBJ2-7	TGTGCCAGCAGCCCGAGGGGGGGCCCTAACGAGCAGTACTTC	CASSPRGGPNEQYF
TRBD1	TRBV27	.	TRBJ2-3	TGTGCCAGCAGTTTGGGCAGGGGGCAAATAGCGGCTACAGATACGCAGTATTTT	CASSLGRGQIAATDTQYF
TRBD2	TRBV5-4	.	TRBJ2-2	TGTGCCAGCAGCTTGGCCCCGGGTCAGCGGGAGGGCACCGGGGAGCTGTTTTTT	CASSLAPGQREGTGELFF